Presented here are 32 T cell receptor beta chains from one specimen sequenced in a study of shared clonotypes between healthy human individuals. It was CD45RO-negative cells, positively selected for CCR7, that made up naive CD8 cells, with terminally differentiated effector memory CD45RA+ cells excluded. The table came from immunoSEQ multiplex PCR; TCRdb's copy has only in-frame clones and leaves some out. The sample holds some 2,100,000 clones; about 92% are singletons and the top ten take roughly 1.8%. Sequencing was carried out using naive CD8+ T cells from PBMCs. These receptors came from a man between 18 and 35 years old in good health. Some clones in this sample may be carry-over from other donors' samples.

This chain uses TRBV13 with TRBJ2-1; D unresolved. From germline, CDR1 is PRHDT and CDR2 FYEKMQ (reference sequence). Trimming stripped 2 bases from V and 2 bases from J, with 10 bases between. The CDR3 spans 15 residues. DNA of the CDR3: TGTGCCAGCAGCTTACGCGGCGGAACCTACAATGAGCAGTTCTTC. Translating it yields CASSLRGGTYNEQFF.

The chain links TRBV7-9 to TRBJ2-7, with D hard to call. The V and J ends lost 5 bases and 3 bases respectively, with 17 bases between them. CDR3 length: 15 residues. Germline V gene lookup returns CDR1 SEHNR and CDR2 FQNEAQ (reference sequence). CDR3 nucleotide sequence: TGTGCCAGCAGCGACCCTTTGGCTAGAAACTACGAGCAGTACTTC. As protein: CASSDPLARNYEQYF.

This rearrangement joins TRBV5-1 to TRBJ2-3; no firm D call. The CDR3 has 18 amino acids. V lost 0 bases to trimming and J lost 2 bases, with 19 bases between them. Germline assignment: CDR1 SGHRS and CDR2 YFSETQ. CDR3 in DNA: TGCGCCAGCAGCTTGGGAGGCTGGGCGGAATCGTACACAGATACGCAGTATTTT. The encoded protein is CASSLGGWAESYTDTQYF.

The chain uses TRBV6-5 and TRBJ2-3; D not resolved. Germline CDR1 reads MNHEY; CDR2 reads SVGAGI. V dropped 4 bases and J dropped 6 bases, with 8 bases sitting between them. There are 12 residues in the CDR3. CDR3 sequence: CASSSPLDTQYF. In DNA, the CDR3 is TGTGCCAGCAGTTCCCCCCTGGATACGCAGTATTTT.

The J gene is TRBJ2-3, the V gene TRBV5-1; the D gene is possibly TRBD1 (6 bases). The CDR3 length is 18 residues. V was clipped by 7 bases and J by 1 base, with 25 bases between them. Germline V gives CDR1 SGHRS, CDR2 YFSETQ. The CDR3 is CASASAVLLEGGTDTQYF. CDR3 in DNA: TGCGCCAGCGCGTCCGCCGTTCTTCTAGAGGGGGGCACAGATACGCAGTATTTT.

The chain joins TRBV6-1 to TRBJ1-5; TRBD1 is a possible D gene (6 bases). This CDR3 is built from 15 residues. V dropped 1 base and J dropped 5 bases, with 12 bases sitting between them. The germline CDR1 and CDR2 sequences are MNHNS and SASEGT. As DNA, the CDR3 is TGTGCCAGCAGTGAAGATAGCAGGGGATATCAGCCCCAGCATTTT. It codes for CASSEDSRGYQPQHF.

This clone was observed a single time. The rearrangement links TRBV12-5 to TRBJ2-7; D unclear. The length of the CDR3 is 12 residues. V gave up 2 bases and J gave up 5 bases, with 7 bases separating them. Per germline, CDR1 LGHNT and CDR2 FRNRAP. In DNA, the CDR3 is TGTGCTAGTGGTTTGTTTGGTGACGAGCAGTACTTC. It translates to CASGLFGDEQYF.

The chain carries TRBV28 and TRBJ2-5, with 8 nucleotides matching TRBD1. Germline values: CDR1 MDHEN, CDR2 SYDVKM. V shed 8 bases, J shed 3 bases, and the junction held 8 bases outside the gene matches. CDR3 size: 14 residues. CDR3 sequence (DNA): TGTGCCAGCGGGACCGGACAGGGTGAAGAGACCCAGTACTTC. Amino acid sequence: CASGTGQGEETQYF.

The chain carries TRBV29-1 and TRBJ2-6; TRBD1 or TRBD2 may be the D gene (5 bases each). Per the germline V gene, CDR1 is SQVTM and CDR2 is ANQGSEA. The V end was cut by 7 bases, the J end by 0 bases, with 13 bases between. The CDR3 runs 15 residues. CDR3 nucleotides: TGCAGCGCCGGGACCGTAGACTCTGGGGCCAACGTCCTGACTTTC. Its translation is CSAGTVDSGANVLTF.

This chain joins TRBV5-1 and TRBJ2-2; D gene unclear. V shed 1 base and J shed 6 bases, with 4 bases lying between them. In germline, CDR1 is SGHRS, CDR2 YFSETQ. The CDR3 covers 12 residues. This CDR3 is CASSLLPGELFF. Here the CDR3 DNA reads TGCGCCAGCAGCTTGTTACCCGGGGAGCTGTTTTTT.

The V call is TRBV6-5, the J call TRBJ1-2, with TRBD1 as a possible D gene (5 bases). The germline CDR1 and CDR2 sequences are MNHEY and SVGAGI. V was cut by 4 bases and J by 1 base, with 16 bases left in between. This CDR3 is built from 16 residues. In DNA, the CDR3 is TGTGCCAGCAGTTTTGGCCGGGGGGGTGGTAACTATGGCTACACCTTC. This gives the protein CASSFGRGGGNYGYTF.

The V call is TRBV5-1, the J call TRBJ2-7; TRBD1 or TRBD2 may be the D gene (5 bases each). Germline loops: CDR1 SGHRS, CDR2 YFSETQ. The CDR3 sequence is 14 residues long. Trimming took off 2 bases at V and 9 bases at J, with 18 bases between the two ends. This chain's CDR3 is CASSFGGDKSGQYF. The DNA of the CDR3 is TGCGCCAGCAGCTTTGGGGGTGACAAGTCGGGGCAGTACTTC.

The chain combines TRBV27 with TRBJ2-3; the match to TRBD1 covers 7 bases. Unmatched junction bases numbered 5, after V lost 5 bases and J lost 0 bases. Per the germline V gene, CDR1 is MNHEY and CDR2 is SMNVEV (reference sequence). The CDR3 runs to 15 residues. DNA for the CDR3: TGTGCCAGCAGTCCGGCGACAGGGAGCACAGATACGCAGTATTTT. It codes for CASSPATGSTDTQYF.

The chain recombines TRBV9 with TRBJ2-7; 8 bases agree with TRBD2. Germline CDR1 SGDLS, CDR2 YYNGEE. After removal of 4 bases from V and 4 bases from J, the junction contained 13 bases not matched to a gene. The CDR3 spans 16 residues. CDR3 in amino acids: CASSPIGGSGIYEQYF. The CDR3 nucleotides are TGTGCCAGCAGCCCGATCGGGGGTAGCGGGATTTACGAGCAGTACTTC.

This chain uses TRBV4-1 with TRBJ2-7; 10 bases align to TRBD2. The V gene's germline CDR1 is MGHRA and CDR2 YSYEKL. With V trimmed by 0 bases and J by 7 bases, 9 bases remained unmatched. This CDR3 is 16 amino acids long. CDR3 coding DNA: TGCGCCAGCAGCCAAGATATTGGGACTAGCGCCCTAGAGCAGTACTTC. As protein: CASSQDIGTSALEQYF.

The CDR3 DNA reads TGCGCCAGCAGCCGAAGCGGGACGGACACCGGGGAGCTGTTTTTT. Its protein is CASSRSGTDTGELFF. The chain links TRBV4-3 to TRBJ2-2, with TRBD2 matching over 7 bases. CDR1 is LGHNA, CDR2 YSLEER, per germline. The CDR3 has 15 residues. The V and J ends lost 4 bases and 3 bases, in that order; junction bases with no gene match: 5.

V is TRBV11-2 and J is TRBJ2-7, with D perhaps assigned TRBD1 or TRBD2 (5 bases each). Trimming cost V 1 base and J 10 bases, with 23 bases left between them. The length of the CDR3 is 16 residues. Germline CDR1 is SGHAT and CDR2 is FQNNGV. The CDR3 sequence: CASSLAARAGAYGQYF. The DNA of the CDR3 is TGTGCCAGCAGCTTAGCAGCCCGGGCCGGGGCCTACGGACAGTACTTC.

V is TRBV5-5 and J is TRBJ2-3; 15 bases map to TRBD2. CDR3 size: 18 residues. CDR1 is SGHKS, CDR2 YYEKEE, per germline (reference sequence). Germline trimming cut 7 bases from V and 4 bases from J; bases unmatched to any gene: 13. The CDR3 DNA reads as TGTGCCAGCGGCCCAGGACTAGCGGGAGGGCTTAGCGCAGATACGCAGTATTTT. Its translation is CASGPGLAGGLSADTQYF.

The rearrangement joins TRBV9 to TRBJ1-3; D is unclear. Germline V gene sequence: CDR1 SGDLS, CDR2 YYNGEE. This CDR3 contains 15 residues. V was trimmed by 7 bases and J by 0 bases, leaving 14 bases between them. CDR3 region: CASSVHGNSGNTIYF. The CDR3 DNA reads TGTGCCAGCTCCGTACACGGGAACTCTGGAAACACCATATATTTT.

The rearrangement uses TRBV4-3 and TRBJ2-3; D may be TRBD2 (6 bases). Germline CDR1 and CDR2: LGHNA and YSLEER. V was pared by 1 base and J by 2 bases, with 16 bases between. CDR3 size: 17 residues. CDR3 sequence reads: CASSQGLAGRPTDTQYF. DNA for the CDR3: TGCGCCAGCAGCCAAGGGCTGGCGGGACGTCCCACAGATACGCAGTATTTT.

The V call is TRBV7-2, the J call TRBJ2-7; 7 bases line up with TRBD1. The CDR3 covers 14 residues. V was pared by 5 bases and J by 0 bases, with 4 bases of the junction left unmatched. Germline CDR1 and CDR2: SGHTA and FQGNSA. CDR3 sequence: CASSLRDSSYEQYF. The CDR3 bases are TGTGCCAGCAGCCTGAGGGACAGCTCCTACGAGCAGTACTTC.

The chain employs TRBV19 and TRBJ2-5; possibly TRBD1 for D (6 bases). V was shortened by 6 bases and J by 2 bases, with 10 bases between the two germline ends. The V gene's germline CDR1 is LNHDA and CDR2 SQIVND (reference sequence). The CDR3 has 13 amino acids. The CDR3 DNA is TGTGCCAGTAGGGGGGCAGGTCAAGAGACCCAGTACTTC. This gives the protein CASRGAGQETQYF.

V usage is TRBV2 and J usage is TRBJ2-7, with D tentatively TRBD2 (5 bases). V was trimmed by 8 bases and J by 5 bases, leaving 22 bases between them. The CDR3 has 15 residues. CDR1 is SNHLY, CDR2 FYNNEI, per germline. The CDR3 sequence is CASEEGLPPGNEQYF. The DNA for the CDR3 is TGTGCCAGCGAAGAAGGACTTCCCCCGGGCAACGAGCAGTACTTC.

This chain uses TRBV5-4 with TRBJ2-1, with 11 bases lining up with TRBD2. Germline CDR1 SGHNT, CDR2 YYREEE (reference sequence). This CDR3 region has 16 residues. Trimming removed 1 base from V and 4 bases from J; junction bases left unmatched: 4. The CDR3 coding sequence is TGTGCCAGCAGCTTGTGGGGACTAGCGGAGTACAATGAGCAGTTCTTC. This codes for CASSLWGLAEYNEQFF.

The genes are TRBV14 and TRBJ2-3, with 9 bases fitting TRBD2. The CDR3 length is 16 residues. The trim removed 4 bases at V and 2 bases at J, leaving 7 bases unmatched. CDR1 and CDR2 (germline): SGHDN, FVKESK. The CDR3 region has the DNA TGTGCCAGCAGCCCTCCAGCGGGAGGACTCACAGATACGCAGTATTTT. It encodes CASSPPAGGLTDTQYF.

This chain joins TRBV7-9 and TRBJ1-3; D is possibly TRBD1 (5 bases). This CDR3 comprises 17 residues. V dropped 5 bases and J dropped 0 bases, with 17 bases sitting between them. The germline V gene encodes CDR1 SEHNR and CDR2 FQNEAQ (reference sequence). CDR3: CASSPPPQESSGNTIYF. The CDR3 DNA follows: TGTGCCAGCAGCCCTCCCCCACAGGAGAGCTCTGGAAACACCATATATTTT.

The chain uses TRBV4-1 and TRBJ2-1; D might be TRBD2 (5 bases). The ends were cut back, 7 bases at V and 6 bases at J, with 16 bases in the middle. The length of the CDR3 is 14 residues. Germline values: CDR1 MGHRA, CDR2 YSYEKL. The CDR3: CASTLSPGSNEQFF. CDR3 sequence (DNA): TGCGCCAGCACCCTCAGTCCGGGGAGCAATGAGCAGTTCTTC.

The chain carries TRBV7-6 and TRBJ2-1, with no clear D. The CDR3 length is 13 residues. Trimming took 2 bases from V and 7 from J, leaving 9 bases between them. Germline assignment: CDR1 SGHVS and CDR2 FNYEAQ. The CDR3 region is CASSLYYNNEQFF. Here the CDR3 DNA reads TGTGCCAGCAGCTTATATTATAATAATGAGCAGTTCTTC.

The chain joins TRBV4-1 to TRBJ2-3; D is perhaps TRBD1 (6 bases). Per germline, CDR1 MGHRA and CDR2 YSYEKL. The length of the CDR3 is 16 residues. V was trimmed by 0 bases and J by 3 bases, leaving 13 bases between them. CDR3 DNA: TGCGCCAGCAGCCAAGAGCGACAGGCAGGGACAGATACGCAGTATTTT. It codes for CASSQERQAGTDTQYF.

The V call is TRBV6-6, the J call TRBJ2-7; a possible D gene is TRBD2 (5 bases). Germline lookup yields CDR1 MNHNY and CDR2 SVGAGI (reference sequence). Trimming removed 4 bases from V and 9 bases from J, with 19 bases in between. The CDR3 covers 14 residues. The CDR3 DNA sequence: TGTGCCAGCAGTTGGGCCGTTGGAGGTAGAGCGCAGTACTTC. Residues: CASSWAVGGRAQYF.

A remark on this clone: An end of the junction differs from the germline gene, which may be a read error. This chain links TRBV28 with TRBJ2-7; D gene unclear. CDR1 is MDHEN, CDR2 SYDVKM, per germline. The CDR3 totals 15 residues. DNA for the CDR3: TGTGCCAGCAGTTTTACCTCGACGATTCTTTACGCGCAGTACTTC. Translation: CASSFTSTILYAQYF.

The rearrangement uses TRBV6-1 and TRBJ2-3; TRBD2 aligns across 9 bases. The CDR3 has 13 amino acids. The germline CDR1 and CDR2 sequences are MNHNS and SASEGT. The trim removed 1 base at V and 13 bases at J, leaving 6 bases unmatched. Here the CDR3 reads CASSEVGTSREYF. In nucleotides, the CDR3 is TGTGCCAGCAGTGAAGTGGGGACTAGCCGGGAGTATTTT.